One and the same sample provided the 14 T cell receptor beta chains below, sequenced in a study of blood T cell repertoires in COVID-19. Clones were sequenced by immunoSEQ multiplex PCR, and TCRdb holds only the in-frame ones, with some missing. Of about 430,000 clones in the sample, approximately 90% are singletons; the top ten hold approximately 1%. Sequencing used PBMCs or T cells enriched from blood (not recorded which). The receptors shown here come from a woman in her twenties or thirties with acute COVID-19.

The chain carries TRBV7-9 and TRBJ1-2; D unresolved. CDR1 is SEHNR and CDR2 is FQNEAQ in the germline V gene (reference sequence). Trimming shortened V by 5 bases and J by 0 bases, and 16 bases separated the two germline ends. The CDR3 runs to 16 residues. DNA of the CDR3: TGTGCCAGCAGCCCCCAATATGTACTGACTAACTATGGCTACACCTTC. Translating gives CASSPQYVLTNYGYTF. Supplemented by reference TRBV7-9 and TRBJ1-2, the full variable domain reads DTGVSQNPRHKITKRGQNVTFRCDPISEHNRLYWYRQTLGQGPEFLTYFQNEAQLEKSRLLSDRFSAERPKGSFSTLEIQRTEQGDSAMYLCASSPQYVLTNYGYTFGSGTRLTVV.

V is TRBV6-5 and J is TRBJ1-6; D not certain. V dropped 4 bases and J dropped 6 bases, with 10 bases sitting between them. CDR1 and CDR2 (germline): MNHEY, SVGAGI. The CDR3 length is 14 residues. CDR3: CASSWTGVNSPLHF. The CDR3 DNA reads TGTGCCAGCAGTTGGACTGGGGTTAATTCACCCCTCCACTTT.

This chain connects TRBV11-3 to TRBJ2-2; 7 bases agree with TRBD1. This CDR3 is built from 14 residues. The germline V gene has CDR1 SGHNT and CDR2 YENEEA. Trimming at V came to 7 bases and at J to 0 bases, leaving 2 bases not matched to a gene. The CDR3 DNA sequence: TGTGCCAGCAAGGGACAGTCGAACACCGGGGAGCTGTTTTTT. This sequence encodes CASKGQSNTGELFF.

The CDR3 DNA reads TGTGCCAGCGGAATTTCCCTGGATAGCGGGGACACCGGGGAGCTGTTTTTT. This sequence encodes CASGISLDSGDTGELFF. The rearrangement uses TRBV2 and TRBJ2-2, with 8 bases matching TRBD2. The V gene's germline CDR1 is SNHLY and CDR2 FYNNEI. This CDR3 region has 17 residues. Trimming at V came to 8 bases and at J to 3 bases, leaving 14 bases not matched to a gene.

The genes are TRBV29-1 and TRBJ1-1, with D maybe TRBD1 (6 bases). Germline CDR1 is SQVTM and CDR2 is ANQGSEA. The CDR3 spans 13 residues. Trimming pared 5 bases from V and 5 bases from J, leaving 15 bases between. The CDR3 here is CSVMGARSTEAFF. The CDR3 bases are TGCAGCGTTATGGGGGCTAGATCTACTGAAGCTTTCTTT.

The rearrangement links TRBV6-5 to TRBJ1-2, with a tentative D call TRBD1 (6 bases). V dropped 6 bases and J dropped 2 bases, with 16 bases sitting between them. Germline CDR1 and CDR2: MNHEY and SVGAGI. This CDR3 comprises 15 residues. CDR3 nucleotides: TGTGCCAGCAGCCCCTTCCCTGGGACAAACTATGGCTACACCTTC. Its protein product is CASSPFPGTNYGYTF.

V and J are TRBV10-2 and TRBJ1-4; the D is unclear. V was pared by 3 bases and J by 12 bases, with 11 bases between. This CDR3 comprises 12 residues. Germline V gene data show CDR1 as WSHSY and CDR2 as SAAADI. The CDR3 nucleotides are TGCGCCAGCAGTGACGCACAGAATCAACTGTTTTTT. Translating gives CASSDAQNQLFF.

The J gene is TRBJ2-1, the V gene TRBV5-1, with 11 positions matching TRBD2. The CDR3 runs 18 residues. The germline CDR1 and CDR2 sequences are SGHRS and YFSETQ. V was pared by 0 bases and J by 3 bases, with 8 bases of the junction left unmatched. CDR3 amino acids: CASSLARGLAASYNEQFF. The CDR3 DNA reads TGCGCCAGCAGCTTGGCCAGGGGACTAGCGGCGAGCTACAATGAGCAGTTCTTC.

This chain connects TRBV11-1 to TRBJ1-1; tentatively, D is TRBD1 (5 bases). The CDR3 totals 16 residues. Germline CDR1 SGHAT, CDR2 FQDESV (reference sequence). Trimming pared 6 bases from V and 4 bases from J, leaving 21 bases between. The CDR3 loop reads CASSSRGFDGGTEAFF. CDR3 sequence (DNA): TGTGCCAGCAGTTCCCGGGGGTTTGACGGGGGCACTGAAGCTTTCTTT.

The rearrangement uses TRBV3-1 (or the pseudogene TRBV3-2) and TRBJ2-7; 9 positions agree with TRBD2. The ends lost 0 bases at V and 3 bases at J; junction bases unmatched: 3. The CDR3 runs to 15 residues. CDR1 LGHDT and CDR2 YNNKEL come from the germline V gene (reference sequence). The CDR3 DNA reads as TGTGCCAGCAGCCAAGAATATAGCGGGGGCTACGAGCAGTACTTC. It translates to CASSQEYSGGYEQYF.

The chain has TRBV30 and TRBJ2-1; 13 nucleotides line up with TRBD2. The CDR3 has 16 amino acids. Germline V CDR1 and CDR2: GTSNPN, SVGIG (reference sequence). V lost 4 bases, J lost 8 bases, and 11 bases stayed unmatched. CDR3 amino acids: CAWIILAGGSMHEQFF. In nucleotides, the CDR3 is TGTGCCTGGATTATACTAGCGGGGGGGTCGATGCATGAGCAGTTCTTC.

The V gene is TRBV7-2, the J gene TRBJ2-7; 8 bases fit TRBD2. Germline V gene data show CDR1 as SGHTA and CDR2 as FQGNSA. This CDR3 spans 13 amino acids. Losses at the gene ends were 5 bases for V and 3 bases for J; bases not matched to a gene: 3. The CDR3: CASSTSGSYEQYF. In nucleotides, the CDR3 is TGTGCCAGCAGCACTAGCGGCAGCTACGAGCAGTACTTC.

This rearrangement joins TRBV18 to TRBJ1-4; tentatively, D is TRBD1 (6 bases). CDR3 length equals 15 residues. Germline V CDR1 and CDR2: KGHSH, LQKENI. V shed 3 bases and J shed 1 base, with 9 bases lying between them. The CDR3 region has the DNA TGTGCCAGCTCACCCCCGGACAGAACTAATGAAAAACTGTTTTTT. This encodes CASSPPDRTNEKLFF. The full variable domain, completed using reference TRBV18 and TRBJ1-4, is NAGVMQNPRHLVRRRGQEARLRCSPMKGHSHVYWYRQLPEEGLKFMVYLQKENIIDESGMPKERFSAEFPKEGPSILRIQQVVRGDSAAYFCASSPPDRTNEKLFFGSGTQLSVL.

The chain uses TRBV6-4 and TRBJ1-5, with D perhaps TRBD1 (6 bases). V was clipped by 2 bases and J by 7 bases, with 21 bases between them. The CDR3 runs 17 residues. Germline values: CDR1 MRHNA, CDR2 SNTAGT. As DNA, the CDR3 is TGTGCCAGCAGTGACCCCCAGACCGCCTGGGGGGGCCAGCCCCAGCATTTT. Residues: CASSDPQTAWGGQPQHF.